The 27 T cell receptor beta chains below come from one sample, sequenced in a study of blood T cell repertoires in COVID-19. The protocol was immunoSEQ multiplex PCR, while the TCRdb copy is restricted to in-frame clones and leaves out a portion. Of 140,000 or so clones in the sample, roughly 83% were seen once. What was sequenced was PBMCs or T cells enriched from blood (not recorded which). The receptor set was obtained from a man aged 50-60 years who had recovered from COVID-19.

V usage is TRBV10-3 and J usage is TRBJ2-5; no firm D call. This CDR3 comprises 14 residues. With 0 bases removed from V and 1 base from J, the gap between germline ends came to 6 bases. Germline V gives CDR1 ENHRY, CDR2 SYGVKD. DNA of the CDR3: TGTGCCATCAGTGAGTCTCAGTTCCAAGAGACCCAGTACTTC. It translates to CAISESQFQETQYF.

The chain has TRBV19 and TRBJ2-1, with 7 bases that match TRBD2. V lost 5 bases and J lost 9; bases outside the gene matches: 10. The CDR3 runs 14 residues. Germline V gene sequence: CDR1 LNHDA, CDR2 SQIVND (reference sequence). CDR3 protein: CASSPGLGAVEQFF. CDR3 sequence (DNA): TGTGCCAGTAGTCCCGGACTAGGAGCGGTTGAGCAGTTCTTC.

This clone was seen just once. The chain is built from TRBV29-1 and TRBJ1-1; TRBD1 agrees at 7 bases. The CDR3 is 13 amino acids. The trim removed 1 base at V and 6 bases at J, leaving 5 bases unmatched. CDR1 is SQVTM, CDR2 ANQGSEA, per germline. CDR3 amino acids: CSVEVTQGAEAFF. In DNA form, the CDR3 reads TGCAGCGTTGAAGTAACCCAGGGGGCTGAAGCTTTCTTT.

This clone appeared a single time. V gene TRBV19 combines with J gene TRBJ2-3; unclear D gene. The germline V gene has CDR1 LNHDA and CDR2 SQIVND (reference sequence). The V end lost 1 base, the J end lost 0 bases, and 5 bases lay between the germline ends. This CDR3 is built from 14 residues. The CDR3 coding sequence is TGTGCCAGTAGTATAGGGCCTAGCACAGATACGCAGTATTTT. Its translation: CASSIGPSTDTQYF. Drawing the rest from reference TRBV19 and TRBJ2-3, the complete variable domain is DGGITQSPKYLFRKEGQNVTLSCEQNLNHDAMYWYRQDPGQGLRLIYYSQIVNDFQKGDIAEGYSVSREKKESFPLTVTSAQKNPTAFYLCASSIGPSTDTQYFGPGTRLTVL.

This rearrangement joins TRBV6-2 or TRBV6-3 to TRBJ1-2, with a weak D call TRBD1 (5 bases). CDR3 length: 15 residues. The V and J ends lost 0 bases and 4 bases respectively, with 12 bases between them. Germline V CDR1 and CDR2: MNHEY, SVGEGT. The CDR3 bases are TGTGCCAGCAGTTACTCGGGGACTAGGGCCTATGGCTACACCTTC. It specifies CASSYSGTRAYGYTF.

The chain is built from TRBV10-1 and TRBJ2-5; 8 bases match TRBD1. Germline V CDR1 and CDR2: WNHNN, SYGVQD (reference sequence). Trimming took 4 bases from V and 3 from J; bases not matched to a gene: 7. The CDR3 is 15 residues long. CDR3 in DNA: TGCGCCAGCAGTGGGGTCGGACAGGGCGAAGAGACCCAGTACTTC. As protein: CASSGVGQGEETQYF.

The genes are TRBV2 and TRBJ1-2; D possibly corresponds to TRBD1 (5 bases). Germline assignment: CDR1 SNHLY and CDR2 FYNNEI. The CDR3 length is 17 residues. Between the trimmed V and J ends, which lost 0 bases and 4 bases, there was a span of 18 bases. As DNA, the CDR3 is TGTGCCAGCAGTGAAGCTGGACGGACAAGGCTAGGCTATGGCTACACCTTC. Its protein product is CASSEAGRTRLGYGYTF.

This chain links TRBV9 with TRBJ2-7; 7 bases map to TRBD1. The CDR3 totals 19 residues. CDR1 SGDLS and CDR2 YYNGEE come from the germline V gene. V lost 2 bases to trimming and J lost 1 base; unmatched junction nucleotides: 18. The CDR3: CASSVNTGTEGVVSYEQYF. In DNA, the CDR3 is TGTGCCAGCAGCGTCAATACCGGGACAGAGGGCGTTGTTTCCTACGAGCAGTACTTC.

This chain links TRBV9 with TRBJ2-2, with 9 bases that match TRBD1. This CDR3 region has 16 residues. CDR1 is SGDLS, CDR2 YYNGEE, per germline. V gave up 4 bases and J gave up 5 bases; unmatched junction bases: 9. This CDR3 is CASSTPGTGKTGELFF. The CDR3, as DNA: TGTGCCAGCAGCACTCCCGGGACAGGGAAAACCGGGGAGCTGTTTTTT.

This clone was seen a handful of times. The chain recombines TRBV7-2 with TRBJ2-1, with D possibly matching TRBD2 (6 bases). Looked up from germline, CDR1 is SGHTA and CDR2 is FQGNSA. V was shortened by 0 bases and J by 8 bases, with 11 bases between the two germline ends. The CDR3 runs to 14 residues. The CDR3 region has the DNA TGTGCCAGCAGCTTAGCTCTGACTAGTGATGAGCAGTTCTTC. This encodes CASSLALTSDEQFF.

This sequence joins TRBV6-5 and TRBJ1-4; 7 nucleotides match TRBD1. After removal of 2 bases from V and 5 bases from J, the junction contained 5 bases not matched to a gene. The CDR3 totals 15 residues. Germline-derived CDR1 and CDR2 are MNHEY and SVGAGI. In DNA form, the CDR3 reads TGTGCCAGCAGTTACAGGGGGCGTTTAAATGAAAAACTGTTTTTT. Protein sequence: CASSYRGRLNEKLFF.

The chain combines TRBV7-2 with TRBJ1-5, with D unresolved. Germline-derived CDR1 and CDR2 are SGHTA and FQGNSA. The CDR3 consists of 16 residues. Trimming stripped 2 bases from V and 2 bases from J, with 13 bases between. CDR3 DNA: TGTGCCAGCAGCTTATCTGGGAGATTAGGCAATCAGCCCCAGCATTTT. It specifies CASSLSGRLGNQPQHF.

CDR3 amino acids: CASSQVPSHEQYF. The CDR3 DNA sequence: TGCGCCAGCAGCCAAGTTCCCAGTCACGAGCAGTACTTC. The V and J genes are TRBV4-3 and TRBJ2-7, with no clear D. Trimming pared 1 base from V and 5 bases from J, leaving 9 bases between. The CDR3 contains 13 residues. Per the germline V gene, CDR1 is LGHNA and CDR2 is YSLEER.

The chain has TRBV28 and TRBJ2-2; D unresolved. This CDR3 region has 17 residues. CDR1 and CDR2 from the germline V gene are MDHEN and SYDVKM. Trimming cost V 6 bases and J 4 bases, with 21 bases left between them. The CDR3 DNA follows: TGTGCCAGCAGCCGTCCCCCGCCCGGGTTCGGCACCGGGGAGCTGTTTTTT. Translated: CASSRPPPGFGTGELFF.

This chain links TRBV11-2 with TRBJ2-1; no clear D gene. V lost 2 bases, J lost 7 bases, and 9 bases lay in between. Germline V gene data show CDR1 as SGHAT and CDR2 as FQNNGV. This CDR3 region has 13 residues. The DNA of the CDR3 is TGTGCCAGCAGCTTACCGGGTTCGAATGAGCAGTTCTTC. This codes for CASSLPGSNEQFF.

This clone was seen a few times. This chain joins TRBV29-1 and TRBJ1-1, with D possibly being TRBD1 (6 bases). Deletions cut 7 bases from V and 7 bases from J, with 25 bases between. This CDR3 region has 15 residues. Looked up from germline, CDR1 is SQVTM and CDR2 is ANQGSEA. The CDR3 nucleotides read TGCAGCGCTGGCCTTGGGGGGGGCGCTTTTCGTGAAGCTTTCTTT. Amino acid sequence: CSAGLGGGAFREAFF.

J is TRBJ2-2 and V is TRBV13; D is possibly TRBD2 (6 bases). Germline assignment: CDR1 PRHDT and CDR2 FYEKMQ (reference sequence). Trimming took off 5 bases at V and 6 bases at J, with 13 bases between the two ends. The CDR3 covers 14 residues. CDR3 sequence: CASSPRLEAGELFF. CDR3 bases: TGTGCCAGCAGCCCGCGACTAGAAGCCGGGGAGCTGTTTTTT.

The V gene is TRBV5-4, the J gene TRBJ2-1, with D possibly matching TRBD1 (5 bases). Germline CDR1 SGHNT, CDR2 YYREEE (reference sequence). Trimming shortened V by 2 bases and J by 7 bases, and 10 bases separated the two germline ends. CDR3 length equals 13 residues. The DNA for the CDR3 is TGTGCCAGCAGCTTTGGGGCCAGTAATGAGCAGTTCTTC. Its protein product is CASSFGASNEQFF. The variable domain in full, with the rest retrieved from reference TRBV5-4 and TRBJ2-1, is ETGVTQSPTHLIKTRGQQVTLRCSSQSGHNTVSWYQQALGQGPQFIFQYYREEENGRGNFPPRFSGLQFPNYSSELNVNALELDDSALYLCASSFGASNEQFFGPGTRLTVL.

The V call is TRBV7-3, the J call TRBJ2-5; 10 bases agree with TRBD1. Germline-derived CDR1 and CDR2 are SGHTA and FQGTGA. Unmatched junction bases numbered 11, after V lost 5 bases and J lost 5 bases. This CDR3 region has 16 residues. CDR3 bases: TGTGCCAGCAGCCGAAGGTCGGGGACAGGGGAGGAGACCCAGTACTTC. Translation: CASSRRSGTGEETQYF.

The CDR3 region is CASSRGQGAGEQYF. CDR3 DNA: TGTGCCAGCAGCAGGGGACAGGGGGCAGGCGAGCAGTACTTC. The V and J genes are TRBV11-3 and TRBJ2-7; 12 positions agree with TRBD1. The junction had 5 bases not matched to a gene; V was cut back by 5 bases and J by 6 bases. The length of the CDR3 is 14 residues. Germline CDR1 SGHNT, CDR2 YENEEA.

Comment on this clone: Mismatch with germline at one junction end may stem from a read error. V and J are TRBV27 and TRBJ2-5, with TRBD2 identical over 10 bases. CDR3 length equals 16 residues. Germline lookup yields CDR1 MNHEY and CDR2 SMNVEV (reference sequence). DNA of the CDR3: TGTGCCAGCAGTTTAGCGGCTAGCGGGGGCCAAGGGACCCAGTACTTC. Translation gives CASSLAASGGQGTQYF.

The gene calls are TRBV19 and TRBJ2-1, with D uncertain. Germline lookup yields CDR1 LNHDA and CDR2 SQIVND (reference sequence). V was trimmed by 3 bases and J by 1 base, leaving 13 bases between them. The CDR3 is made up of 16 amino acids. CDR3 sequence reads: CASSISLGPSYNEQFF. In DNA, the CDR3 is TGTGCCAGTAGTATCAGCCTAGGCCCTTCCTACAATGAGCAGTTCTTC.

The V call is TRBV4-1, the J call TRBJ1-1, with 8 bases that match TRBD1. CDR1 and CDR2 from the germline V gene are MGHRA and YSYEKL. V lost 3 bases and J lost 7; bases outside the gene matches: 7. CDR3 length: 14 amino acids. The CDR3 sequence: CASSHVGQGNEAFF. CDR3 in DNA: TGCGCCAGCAGCCATGTCGGACAGGGAAATGAAGCTTTCTTT.

CDR3 loop: CASSRRGQGKTEAFF. The CDR3 DNA sequence: TGTGCCAGCAGCAGAAGGGGACAGGGGAAAACTGAAGCTTTCTTT. This sequence joins TRBV3-1 (or the pseudogene TRBV3-2) and TRBJ1-1; TRBD1 aligns across 10 bases. The CDR3 runs 15 residues. The trim removed 5 bases at V and 5 bases at J, leaving 8 bases unmatched. Germline V gives CDR1 LGHDT, CDR2 YNNKEL (reference sequence).

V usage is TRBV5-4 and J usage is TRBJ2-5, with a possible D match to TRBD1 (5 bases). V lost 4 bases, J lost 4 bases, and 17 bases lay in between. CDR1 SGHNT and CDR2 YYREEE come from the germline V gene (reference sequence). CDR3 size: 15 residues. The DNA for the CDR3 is TGTGCCAGCAGCCCGAATGCGGTAGGGGCAGAGACCCAGTACTTC. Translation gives CASSPNAVGAETQYF.

CDR3 sequence reads: CASSYGAGLAGDEQFF. CDR3 coding DNA: TGTGCCAGCAGTTACGGGGCAGGACTAGCGGGGGATGAGCAGTTCTTC. The V gene is TRBV6-2 or TRBV6-3, the J gene TRBJ2-1; 13 bases align to TRBD2. The germline V gene encodes CDR1 MNHEY and CDR2 SVGEGT. CDR3 length equals 16 residues. J gave up 8 bases and V 2 bases, and 6 bases lay outside the gene matches.

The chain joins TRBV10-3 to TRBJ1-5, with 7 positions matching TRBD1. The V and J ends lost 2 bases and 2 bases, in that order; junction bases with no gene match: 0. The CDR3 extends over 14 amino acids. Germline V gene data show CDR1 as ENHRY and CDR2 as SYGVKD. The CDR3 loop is CAISEGQGNQPQHF. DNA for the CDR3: TGTGCCATCAGTGAGGGACAGGGCAATCAGCCCCAGCATTTT.